This TCR beta chain was retrieved from a study of T cells in localized non-small cell lung cancer. The CDR3 is 18 residues long. As concerns this clone: The antigen is unknown.

Study observations and caveats: Increased T cell density in blood showed an association with longer overall survival. Among the top 100 tumor clones, a median 57 appeared in adjacent lung. Of the tissues analyzed, uninvolved adjacent lung showed maximal T cell clonality, greater than tumor.

Assay: immunoSEQ multiplex PCR; the TCRdb copy retains only in-frame clones and omits some. The sample shows under 9,500 clones, 92% of them seen only once. The chain uses TRBV1 and TRBJ2-1. TRBV1 is an annotated pseudogene. Here the sequenced sample was peripheral blood, taken before any cancer treatment. This sequence was found in a woman aged 35 to 75 with stage I squamous cell lung carcinoma. This CDR3 is CTSGTSRVPTKNNNEQFF. CDR3 in DNA: TGCACCAGCGGGACCTCTAGGGTACCGACTAAAAACAATAATGAGCAGTTCTTC.